A selection of T cell receptor beta chains follows, all from one sample in a study of control samples from healthy donors and cancer patients. Produced via immunoSEQ multiplex PCR; TCRdb's table is partial and in-frame only. Here the sample spans about 15,000 clones, over 80% being singletons. The source material was PBMCs. These receptor sequences come from a woman in her 70s with colorectal cancer. Each CDR3 is given with its conserved first and last residue. Each record gives: CDR3 DNA, CDR3 protein, V gene, J gene, D gene, clone size, CDR3 length. D genes are given only for firm matches. Clone size, where shown, is once, few, many, or a class for clones that have expanded.

DNA: TGTGCCTGGAGTGTACCGAGCGGGGGGCCCCAGGATGAGCAGTTCTTC
CDR3: CAWSVPSGGPQDEQFF
V: TRBV30
J: TRBJ2-1
D: TRBD2
size: NA
length: 16

DNA: TGTGCCAGCAGCTCACGGGGGGCCTACGAGCAGTACTTC
CDR3: CASSSRGAYEQYF
V: TRBV11-2
J: TRBJ2-7
D: TRBD2
size: once
length: 13

DNA: TGTGCCAGCAGAGCCAGAGGGGGGAACCACAATGAGCAGTTCTTC
CDR3: CASRARGGNHNEQFF
V: TRBV11-2
J: TRBJ2-1
D: NA
size: NA
length: 15

DNA: TGCGCCAGCAGCTGGGACAGGCCCTTGGGCACTGAAGCTTTCTTT
CDR3: CASSWDRPLGTEAFF
V: TRBV5-1
J: TRBJ1-1
D: TRBD1
size: NA
length: 15

DNA: TGTGCCAGCAGCTCACAGGGGACGGATCAGCCCCAGCATTTT
CDR3: CASSSQGTDQPQHF
V: TRBV5-4
J: TRBJ1-5
D: TRBD1
size: few
length: 14

DNA: TGTGCCAGCAGCCAAGAACCCGGGGCTAGCGGGAGGGCCGGTGGGAATGAGCAGTTCTTC
CDR3: CASSQEPGASGRAGGNEQFF
V: TRBV14
J: TRBJ2-1
D: TRBD2
size: few
length: 20

DNA: TGTGCCAGCAGCTCCGGGGGCCTTAATCTACGTCAGCAGTACTTC
CDR3: CASSSGGLNLRQQYF
V: TRBV13
J: TRBJ2-7
D: NA
size: NA
length: 15

DNA: TGTGCCAGCAGCTTACAACCGAATCAGCCCCAGCATTTT
CDR3: CASSLQPNQPQHF
V: TRBV7-3
J: TRBJ1-5
D: NA
size: NA
length: 13

DNA: TGCGCCAGCAGCCAGTGGGGACAGGGAGAGACCCAGTACTTC
CDR3: CASSQWGQGETQYF
V: TRBV4-1
J: TRBJ2-5
D: TRBD1
size: NA
length: 14

DNA: TGTGCCAGCAGCCGACCCCCAGGGAACACCAAAAACATTCAGTACTTC
CDR3: CASSRPPGNTKNIQYF
V: TRBV7-9
J: TRBJ2-4
D: NA
size: NA
length: 16

DNA: TGTGCCATCAGTATGCAGTCGGGGGACAATGAGCAGTTCTTC
CDR3: CAISMQSGDNEQFF
V: TRBV10-3
J: TRBJ2-1
D: NA
size: NA
length: 14

DNA: TGTGCCAGTAGCGCGGGGACTAGCGGGACAGTAGTGTACGAGCAGTACTTC
CDR3: CASSAGTSGTVVYEQYF
V: TRBV19
J: TRBJ2-7
D: TRBD2
size: NA
length: 17

DNA: TGTGCCAGCAGCCTACAGGGGGCTGGTGAGCAGTTCTTC
CDR3: CASSLQGAGEQFF
V: TRBV7-9
J: TRBJ2-1
D: TRBD1
size: NA
length: 13

DNA: TGTGCCAGCAGCCCCGTTGGGGGTCCGGGGGGGGAGCTGTTTTTT
CDR3: CASSPVGGPGGELFF
V: TRBV7-2
J: TRBJ2-2
D: NA
size: NA
length: 15

DNA: TGTGCCAGCAGTTTTTCGAGTCGTGAGCTGTTTTTT
CDR3: CASSFSSRELFF
V: TRBV28
J: TRBJ2-2
D: NA
size: NA
length: 12

DNA: TGTGCCAGCAGTGAAGAGAACGGTCTGCCCCAGCATTTT
CDR3: CASSEENGLPQHF
V: TRBV2
J: TRBJ1-5
D: NA
size: NA
length: 13

DNA: TGCGCCAGCAGCCAATTAAGGGAAGGGGGCGAGCAGTACTTC
CDR3: CASSQLREGGEQYF
V: TRBV4-3
J: TRBJ2-7
D: NA
size: NA
length: 14

DNA: TGTGCCAGCAGCCAAGGATCGGGGGGTAGCACAGATACGCAGTATTTT
CDR3: CASSQGSGGSTDTQYF
V: TRBV4-2
J: TRBJ2-3
D: TRBD2
size: NA
length: 16

DNA: TGTGCCAGCAGCCGGGGGATGTTTGGAGATACGCAGTATTTT
CDR3: CASSRGMFGDTQYF
V: TRBV4-2
J: TRBJ2-3
D: NA
size: once
length: 14

DNA: TGTGCCACCAGCAGCAGTTGGACTAGCCTGGATGAGCAGTTCTTC
CDR3: CATSSSWTSLDEQFF
V: TRBV15
J: TRBJ2-1
D: TRBD2
size: few
length: 15

DNA: TGTGCCAGCAGCTTAGAAGATACGCAGTATTTT
CDR3: CASSLEDTQYF
V: TRBV11-1
J: TRBJ2-3
D: NA
size: NA
length: 11

DNA: TGTGCCAGCTCACATAGAACCGGGGAGCTGTTTTTT
CDR3: CASSHRTGELFF
V: TRBV18
J: TRBJ2-2
D: NA
size: NA
length: 12

DNA: TGTGCCTGGAGCGAGCGGAATCAGCCCCAGCATTTT
CDR3: CAWSERNQPQHF
V: TRBV30
J: TRBJ1-5
D: NA
size: NA
length: 12

DNA: TGCGCCAGCAGCCCCGCGGGTGACGCCGGGGAGCTGTTTTTT
CDR3: CASSPAGDAGELFF
V: TRBV4-3
J: TRBJ2-2
D: NA
size: NA
length: 14

DNA: TGTGCCAGCAGCTTAGGATGGGACAGGTGGAATGGCTACACCTTC
CDR3: CASSLGWDRWNGYTF
V: TRBV7-9
J: TRBJ1-2
D: TRBD1
size: NA
length: 15

DNA: TGTGCCAGTACCGCTGACAGGTATAGCAATCAGCCCCAGCATTTT
CDR3: CASTADRYSNQPQHF
V: TRBV19
J: TRBJ1-5
D: NA
size: NA
length: 15

DNA: TGCGCCAGCAGCCAAGGTGGCGGGGCAGGGGATCATCATCATCATGGCTACACCTTC
CDR3: CASSQGGGAGDHHHHGYTF
V: TRBV4-3
J: TRBJ1-2
D: NA
size: NA
length: 19

DNA: TGTGCCAGCAGCTTAGAACGGTACGGGGAGCTGTTTTTT
CDR3: CASSLERYGELFF
V: TRBV7-8
J: TRBJ2-2
D: NA
size: NA
length: 13

DNA: TGTGCCAGTAGTATGAGGAACAATGAGCAGTTCTTC
CDR3: CASSMRNNEQFF
V: TRBV19
J: TRBJ2-1
D: NA
size: NA
length: 12

DNA: TGTGCCAGCAGCTCCGACAGGGGGTCGGCTAAAACCGGGGAGCTGTTTTTT
CDR3: CASSSDRGSAKTGELFF
V: TRBV11-3
J: TRBJ2-2
D: TRBD1
size: NA
length: 17

DNA: TGTGCCAGCAGCTTGGGGAGACAGGGCATCGGAAAACTGTTTTTT
CDR3: CASSLGRQGIGKLFF
V: TRBV5-6
J: TRBJ1-4
D: TRBD1
size: once
length: 15

DNA: TGTGCCAGCAGGGGGACGGGGGAGCAGTTCTTC
CDR3: CASRGTGEQFF
V: TRBV2
J: TRBJ2-1
D: NA
size: NA
length: 11

DNA: TGTGCCAGCAGCGTAAACGGCGGACGAACGGGCTACACCTTC
CDR3: CASSVNGGRTGYTF
V: TRBV9
J: TRBJ1-2
D: NA
size: NA
length: 14

DNA: TGTGCTATTTGGGGCGCGACCGATAATTCACCCCTCCACTTT
CDR3: CAIWGATDNSPLHF
V: TRBV2
J: TRBJ1-6
D: NA
size: NA
length: 14

DNA: TGTGCCAGCAGCTTAGCCGGGGAGGGGGGGGCCAAAAACATTCAGTACTTC
CDR3: CASSLAGEGGAKNIQYF
V: TRBV11-3
J: TRBJ2-4
D: NA
size: NA
length: 17

DNA: TGTGCCAGCCAAGCGGGAGGCGTCTCCTACGAGCAGTACTTC
CDR3: CASQAGGVSYEQYF
V: TRBV6-5
J: TRBJ2-7
D: TRBD2
size: NA
length: 14

DNA: TGTGCCAGCAGTGGGACAGGGGACACCGGGGAGCTGTTTTTT
CDR3: CASSGTGDTGELFF
V: TRBV9
J: TRBJ2-2
D: TRBD1
size: NA
length: 14

DNA: TGCAGTGCTAGGGAGGGCTACACCTTC
CDR3: CSAREGYTF
V: TRBV20-1
J: TRBJ1-2
D: NA
size: few
length: 9